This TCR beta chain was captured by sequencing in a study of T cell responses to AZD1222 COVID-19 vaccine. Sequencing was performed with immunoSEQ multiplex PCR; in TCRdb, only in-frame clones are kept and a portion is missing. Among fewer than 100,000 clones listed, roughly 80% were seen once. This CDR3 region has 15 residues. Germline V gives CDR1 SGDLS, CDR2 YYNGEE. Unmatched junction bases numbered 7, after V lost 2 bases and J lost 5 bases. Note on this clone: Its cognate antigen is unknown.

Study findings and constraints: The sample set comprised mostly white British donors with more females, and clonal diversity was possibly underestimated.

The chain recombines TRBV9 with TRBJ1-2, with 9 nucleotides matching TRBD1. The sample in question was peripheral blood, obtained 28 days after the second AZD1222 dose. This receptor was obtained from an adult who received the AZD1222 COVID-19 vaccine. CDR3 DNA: TGTGCCAGCAGCGTTACAGGGGGCGGTGGATATGGCTACACCTTC. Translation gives CASSVTGGGGYGYTF.